Presented here are 13 T cell receptor beta chains from one specimen sequenced in a study of neurological immune-mediated disorders. Each CDR3 protein is one row after TCRdb ran MiXCR on the 5' RACE reads. The data show around 76,000 distinct CDR3 sequences, roughly 10% seen once. Stated time point: longitudinal time-point 1 (baseline). Sequencing was carried out using PBMCs. The source of these receptors is a man aged 25-45 years in good health.

The chain has TRBV10-3 and TRBJ2-7; D is possibly TRBD2 (6 bases). Trimming took 3 bases from V and 2 from J, leaving 23 bases between them. The CDR3 contains 18 residues. Germline assignment: CDR1 ENHRY and CDR2 SYGVKD. Here the CDR3 DNA reads TGTGCCATCAGTGACCCTACCGGGGGTTCTCACCTTACCTACGAGCAGTACTTC. Residues: CAISDPTGGSHLTYEQYF.

The rearrangement joins TRBV2 to TRBJ2-3; D gene uncertain. The CDR3 contains 14 residues. From germline, CDR1 is SNHLY and CDR2 FYNNEI. V was shortened by 1 base and J by 6 bases, with 11 bases between the two germline ends. The CDR3 DNA reads as TGTGCCAGCAGTGAAGTTGGCTATCGCGATACGCAGTATTTT. Protein product: CASSEVGYRDTQYF.

This clonotype was recorded many times. The rearrangement links TRBV7-9 to TRBJ2-7; no reliable D call. This CDR3 is built from 13 residues. Trimming removed 8 bases from V and 1 base from J, with 12 bases in between. Germline V lookup: CDR1 SEHNR, CDR2 FQNEAQ (reference sequence). DNA of the CDR3: TGTGCCAGCGAACCGGGCAGTTCCTACGAGCAGTACTTC. Protein product: CASEPGSSYEQYF.

This clonotype was observed at least ten times. The chain employs TRBV27 and TRBJ2-2; tentatively, D is TRBD1 (6 bases). Trimming removed 6 bases from V and 5 bases from J, with 13 bases in between. Germline V gene data show CDR1 as MNHEY and CDR2 as SMNVEV (reference sequence). The CDR3 consists of 14 residues. CDR3 DNA sequence: TGTGCCAGCAGGAAGGGGGTCGGAACCGGGGAGCTGTTTTTT. Its translation is CASRKGVGTGELFF.

This clonotype was seen ten or more times. The chain uses TRBV2 and TRBJ2-3; 7 nucleotides match TRBD1. Germline loops: CDR1 SNHLY, CDR2 FYNNEI. V was pared by 4 bases and J by 5 bases, with 6 bases of the junction left unmatched. This CDR3 is 14 amino acids long. This CDR3 is CASSADRVGDTQYF. CDR3 DNA: TGTGCCAGCAGTGCCGACAGGGTCGGAGATACGCAGTATTTT.

This clonotype was seen only a few times. This chain connects TRBV5-6 to TRBJ1-1; 8 bases align to TRBD1. The CDR3 sequence is 16 residues long. In germline, CDR1 is SGHDT, CDR2 YYEEEE. Trimming removed 2 bases from V and 6 bases from J; junction bases left unmatched: 12. In nucleotides, the CDR3 is TGTGCCAGCAGCTTCGCCGGACAGGGCCGGGGACCTGAAGCTTTCTTT. It yields the protein CASSFAGQGRGPEAFF.

Notes on this clonotype: At one end the junction does not follow the germline gene, possibly because of a read error. The rearrangement joins TRBV10-3 to TRBJ2-7; D unclear. This CDR3 contains 12 residues. Germline CDR1 and CDR2: ENHRY and SYGVKD. The CDR3 loop reads CVISESAYEQYF. The CDR3, as DNA: TGTGTCATCAGTGAATCGGCATACGAGCAGTACTTC.

This clonotype was counted many times. V usage is TRBV5-1 and J usage is TRBJ2-7; TRBD1 or TRBD2 may be the D gene (5 bases each). Germline assignment: CDR1 SGHRS and CDR2 YFSETQ. V lost 4 bases to trimming and J lost 2 bases, with 16 bases between them. This CDR3 has 15 residues. The CDR3 nucleotides read TGCGCCAGCAGCCCGGCCCCGGGGCCCACCTACGAGCAGTACTTC. This translates into CASSPAPGPTYEQYF.

Ten or more counts support this clonotype. V is TRBV7-6 and J is TRBJ1-6; TRBD1 aligns across 8 bases. Trimming at V came to 5 bases and at J to 10 bases, leaving 10 bases not matched to a gene. This CDR3 contains 15 residues. Per germline, CDR1 SGHVS and CDR2 FNYEAQ. The CDR3 nucleotides are TGTGCCAGCAGCAGTACAGGGGGAAAGGGATCACCCCTCCACTTT. This sequence encodes CASSSTGGKGSPLHF. The whole variable domain, filled in from reference TRBV7-6 and TRBJ1-6, reads GAGVSQSPRYKVTKRGQDVALRCDPISGHVSLYWYRQALGQGPEFLTYFNYEAQQDKSGLPNDRFSAERPEGSISTLTIQRTEQRDSAMYRCASSSTGGKGSPLHFGNGTRLTVT.

This clonotype has at least ten counts. V and J are TRBV5-5 and TRBJ1-4; D gene uncertain. V lost 0 bases and J lost 7, with 13 bases in between. The germline CDR1 and CDR2 sequences are SGHKS and YYEKEE (reference sequence). The CDR3 loop spans 15 amino acids. CDR3 sequence: CASSLGGNQLEKLFF. Here the CDR3 DNA reads TGTGCCAGCAGCTTGGGGGGAAACCAACTTGAAAAACTGTTTTTT.

Many counts were recorded for this clonotype. The junction and the germline gene differ at one end; a read error may be behind it. The rearrangement joins TRBV29-1 to TRBJ1-1, with a tentative D call TRBD1 (5 bases). The germline CDR1 and CDR2 sequences are SQVTM and ANQGSEA. There are 9 residues in the CDR3. CDR3 amino acids: CSVGPDSLF. The DNA for the CDR3 is TGCAGCGTTGGCCCCGACAGTCTATTT.

This clonotype was picked up many times. The V gene is TRBV2, the J gene TRBJ2-3, with D perhaps assigned TRBD1 or TRBD2 (5 bases each). This CDR3 spans 13 amino acids. Germline V gives CDR1 SNHLY, CDR2 FYNNEI. V was pared by 5 bases and J by 7 bases, with 13 bases between. CDR3 sequence (DNA): TGTGCCAGCAGTCTTGCGGAGGACAATACGCAGTATTTT. Translated: CASSLAEDNTQYF.

This clonotype was observed many times. The chain uses TRBV28 and TRBJ2-1, with D uncertain. Trimming removed 4 bases from V and 6 bases from J, with 4 bases in between. Germline CDR1 reads MDHEN; CDR2 reads SYDVKM. CDR3 size: 11 residues. The DNA for the CDR3 is TGTGCCAGCAGTTCCCCCAATGAGCAGTTCTTC. Amino acid sequence: CASSSPNEQFF.